This TCR beta chain was recorded in a study of T cells in Graves' hyperthyroidism and ophthalmopathy. RNA transcripts served as the template for amplifying TCR beta CDR3 regions. The HTBI primer set drove a first-round RT-PCR of the TCR CDR3. TCRdb re-called the multiplex PCR reads with MiXCR, one entry per CDR3 protein. The table has approximately 320,000 distinct CDR3 sequences, roughly 15% seen once. CDR3 size: 14 residues. Trimming took off 3 bases at V and 1 base at J, with 7 bases between the two ends. CDR1 and CDR2 from the germline V gene are KGHSH and LQKENI. This clonotype has ten or more counts.

Sequences were obtained from blood. J is TRBJ1-3 and V is TRBV18, with TRBD1 as a possible D gene (5 bases). The TCR comes from a man aged 25-45 years with Graves' hyperthyroidism. CDR3 DNA: TGTGCCAGCTCACCCGGACAATCTGGAAACACCATATATTTT. Amino acid sequence: CASSPGQSGNTIYF.